Shown below are 15 T cell receptor beta chains from a single sample sequenced in a study of cytomegalovirus exposure and HLA in healthy donors. The assay was immunoSEQ multiplex PCR, and TCRdb's table has in-frame clones only and misses some. The table lists 150,000 to 200,000 clones, approximately 84% of them singletons, with approximately 7% in the top ten. The sample comprised PBMCs. These receptors all come from a man aged 18 to 30 in good health and CMV-seropositive.

The chain links TRBV10-2 to TRBJ2-3; D gene uncertain. The length of the CDR3 is 11 residues. V was clipped by 4 bases and J by 6 bases, with 5 bases between them. From germline, CDR1 is WSHSY and CDR2 SAAADI. The CDR3 region is CASSVADTQYF. The CDR3 coding sequence is TGCGCCAGCAGTGTGGCCGATACGCAGTATTTT.

This clone was detected only a few times. This chain uses TRBV28 with TRBJ2-1; possible D gene TRBD2, 6 bases. Trimming pared 3 bases from V and 4 bases from J, leaving 16 bases between. Germline V gene data show CDR1 as MDHEN and CDR2 as SYDVKM. This CDR3 is 16 amino acids long. CDR3 in amino acids: CASSFPGTATYNEQFF. The CDR3 region has the DNA TGTGCCAGCAGTTTTCCCGGGACTGCCACATACAATGAGCAGTTCTTC.

The chain is built from TRBV13 and TRBJ2-1, with D hard to call. The CDR3 totals 13 residues. The germline gives CDR1 PRHDT, CDR2 FYEKMQ (reference sequence). V was trimmed by 5 bases and J by 7 bases, leaving 12 bases between them. This CDR3 reads CASSPSLRNEQFF. The DNA for the CDR3 is TGTGCCAGCAGCCCGTCCCTTCGGAATGAGCAGTTCTTC.

This clone has just a few counts. This chain's CDR3 is CASSPTRGNTEAFF. The CDR3 nucleotides are TGTGCCAGCTCACCGACTCGGGGGAACACTGAAGCTTTCTTT. The rearrangement uses TRBV18 and TRBJ1-1; no definite D call. V was pared by 3 bases and J by 1 base, with 9 bases between. The CDR3 runs to 14 residues. Germline V lookup: CDR1 KGHSH, CDR2 LQKENI.

The CDR3 coding sequence is TGTGCCAGCAGCTTGCGACAGGGGATCTCCTACGAGCAGTACTTC. Amino acid sequence: CASSLRQGISYEQYF. V gene TRBV5-6 combines with J gene TRBJ2-7, with 8 bases identical to TRBD1. CDR3 size: 15 residues. V dropped 1 base and J dropped 0; count of bases not matched to a gene: 3. Germline values: CDR1 SGHDT, CDR2 YYEEEE.

This clone was seen a handful of times. V is TRBV5-4 and J is TRBJ1-2; D not certain. V was clipped by 3 bases and J by 5 bases, with 5 bases between them. Germline V gene data show CDR1 as SGHNT and CDR2 as YYREEE (reference sequence). CDR3 length: 11 amino acids. In nucleotides, the CDR3 is TGTGCCAGCAGCTCTCCTTATGGCTACACCTTC. Translating it yields CASSSPYGYTF.

This clone has a handful of counts. The chain has TRBV7-3 and TRBJ2-1, with 9 bases that match TRBD2. This CDR3 region has 16 residues. Germline CDR1 reads SGHTA; CDR2 reads FQGTGA. Trimming took 5 bases from V and 6 from J; bases not matched to a gene: 11. CDR3 sequence: CASSPQAGGSLNEQFF. For the CDR3, the DNA is TGTGCCAGCAGCCCCCAAGCGGGAGGCAGCCTCAATGAGCAGTTCTTC.

The chain has TRBV6-6 and TRBJ2-1; 11 bases align to TRBD1. With 6 bases clipped from V and 6 bases from J, the junction kept 7 bases outside the gene matches. CDR1 and CDR2 from the germline V gene are MNHNY and SVGAGI (reference sequence). The CDR3 length is 15 residues. CDR3 protein: CASRAGTGGGNEQFF. The CDR3 bases are TGTGCCAGCAGGGCCGGGACAGGGGGTGGCAATGAGCAGTTCTTC.

The chain links TRBV11-2 to TRBJ2-1; D may be TRBD2 (6 bases). Trimming cost V 1 base and J 15 bases, with 16 bases left between them. Per the germline V gene, CDR1 is SGHAT and CDR2 is FQNNGV. The CDR3 covers 13 residues. The CDR3 loop is CASSLVREPRGFF. Here the CDR3 DNA reads TGTGCCAGCAGCTTAGTGCGGGAACCTCGAGGGTTCTTC.

The chain carries TRBV18 and TRBJ2-3, with D perhaps TRBD1 (7 bases). V lost 3 bases and J lost 1, with 11 bases in between. The length of the CDR3 is 15 residues. Looked up from germline, CDR1 is KGHSH and CDR2 is LQKENI. The CDR3 sequence is CASSPRDSRTDTQYF. In DNA, the CDR3 is TGTGCCAGCTCACCGCGGGACAGCCGCACAGATACGCAGTATTTT.

This CDR3 is CASSQGLRYEQFF. CDR3 nucleotides: TGTGCCAGCAGCCAAGGTCTGCGATATGAGCAGTTCTTC. The chain is built from TRBV14 and TRBJ2-1; unclear D gene. V gave up 1 base and J gave up 8 bases, with 9 bases separating them. Germline CDR1 reads SGHDN; CDR2 reads FVKESK. CDR3 length equals 13 residues.

The chain links TRBV28 to TRBJ2-3; 12 positions match TRBD2. Germline assignment: CDR1 MDHEN and CDR2 SYDVKM. J gave up 3 bases and V 4 bases, and 8 bases lay outside the gene matches. This CDR3 region has 17 residues. For the CDR3, the DNA is TGTGCCAGCAGTTCTAGCGGGAGGGTCCCCGGTACAGATACGCAGTATTTT. It is translated as CASSSSGRVPGTDTQYF.

The rearrangement joins TRBV13 to TRBJ2-7; no clear D. V lost 6 bases, J lost 6 bases, and 9 bases lay in between. Germline lookup yields CDR1 PRHDT and CDR2 FYEKMQ (reference sequence). CDR3 size: 11 residues. The CDR3 reads CASRVGGEQYF. CDR3 coding DNA: TGTGCCAGCAGGGTCGGCGGCGAGCAGTACTTC. Full variable domain (remainder filled in from reference TRBV13 and TRBJ2-7): AAGVIQSPRHLIKEKRETATLKCYPIPRHDTVYWYQQGPGQDPQFLISFYEKMQSDKGSIPDRFSAQQFSDYHSELNMSSLELGDSALYFCASRVGGEQYFGPGTRLTVT.

The gene calls are TRBV27 and TRBJ2-1; D gene ambiguous. V dropped 0 bases and J dropped 7 bases, with 10 bases sitting between them. The CDR3 contains 14 residues. Per germline, CDR1 MNHEY and CDR2 SMNVEV (reference sequence). This chain's CDR3 is CASSLSTGGNEQFF. The CDR3 nucleotides read TGTGCCAGCAGTTTATCTACGGGTGGGAATGAGCAGTTCTTC.

This rearrangement joins TRBV9 to TRBJ2-1, with TRBD1 matching 7 bases. After removal of 4 bases from V and 4 bases from J, the junction contained 8 bases not matched to a gene. Germline V gene lookup returns CDR1 SGDLS and CDR2 YYNGEE. The CDR3 sequence is 15 residues long. In nucleotides, the CDR3 is TGTGCCAGCAGCACCCCCCCGGACAGGTACAATGAGCAGTTCTTC. Its protein is CASSTPPDRYNEQFF.